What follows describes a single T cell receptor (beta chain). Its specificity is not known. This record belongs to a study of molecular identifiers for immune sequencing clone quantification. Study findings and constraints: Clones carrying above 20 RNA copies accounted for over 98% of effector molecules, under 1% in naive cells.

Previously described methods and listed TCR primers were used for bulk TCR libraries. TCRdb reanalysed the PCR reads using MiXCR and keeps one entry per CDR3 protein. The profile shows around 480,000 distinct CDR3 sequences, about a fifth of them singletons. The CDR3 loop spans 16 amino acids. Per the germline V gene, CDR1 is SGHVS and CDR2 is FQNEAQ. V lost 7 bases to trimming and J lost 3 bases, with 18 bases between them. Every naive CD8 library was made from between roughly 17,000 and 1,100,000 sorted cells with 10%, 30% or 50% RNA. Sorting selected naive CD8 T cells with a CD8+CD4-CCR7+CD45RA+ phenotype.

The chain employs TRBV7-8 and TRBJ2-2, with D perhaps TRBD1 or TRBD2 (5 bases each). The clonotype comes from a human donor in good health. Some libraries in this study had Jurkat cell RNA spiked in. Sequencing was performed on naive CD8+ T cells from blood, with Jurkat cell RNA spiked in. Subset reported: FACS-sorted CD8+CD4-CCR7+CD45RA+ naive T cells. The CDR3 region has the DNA TGTGCCAGCACTTACCCCCGGGACGGAGACACCGGGGAGCTGTTTTTT. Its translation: CASTYPRDGDTGELFF.